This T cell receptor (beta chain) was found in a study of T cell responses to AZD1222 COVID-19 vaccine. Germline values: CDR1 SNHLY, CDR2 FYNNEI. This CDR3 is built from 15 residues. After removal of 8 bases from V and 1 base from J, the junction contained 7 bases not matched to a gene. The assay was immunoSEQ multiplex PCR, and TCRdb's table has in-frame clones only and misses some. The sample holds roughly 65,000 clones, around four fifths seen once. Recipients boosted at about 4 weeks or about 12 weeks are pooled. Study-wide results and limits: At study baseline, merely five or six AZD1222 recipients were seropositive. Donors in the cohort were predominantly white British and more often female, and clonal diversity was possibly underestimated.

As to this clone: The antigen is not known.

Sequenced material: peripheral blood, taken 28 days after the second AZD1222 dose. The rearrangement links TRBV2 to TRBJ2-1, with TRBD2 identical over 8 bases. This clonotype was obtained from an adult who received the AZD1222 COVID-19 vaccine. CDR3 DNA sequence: TGTGCCAGCGGGGTGGGCGGGAGGTCCTACAATGAGCAGTTCTTC. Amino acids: CASGVGGRSYNEQFF. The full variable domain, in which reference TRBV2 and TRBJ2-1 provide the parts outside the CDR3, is EPEVTQTPSHQVTQMGQEVILRCVPISNHLYFYWYRQILGQKVEFLVSFYNNEISEKSEIFDDQFSVERPDGSNFTLKIRSTKLEDSAMYFCASGVGGRSYNEQFFGPGTRLTVL.